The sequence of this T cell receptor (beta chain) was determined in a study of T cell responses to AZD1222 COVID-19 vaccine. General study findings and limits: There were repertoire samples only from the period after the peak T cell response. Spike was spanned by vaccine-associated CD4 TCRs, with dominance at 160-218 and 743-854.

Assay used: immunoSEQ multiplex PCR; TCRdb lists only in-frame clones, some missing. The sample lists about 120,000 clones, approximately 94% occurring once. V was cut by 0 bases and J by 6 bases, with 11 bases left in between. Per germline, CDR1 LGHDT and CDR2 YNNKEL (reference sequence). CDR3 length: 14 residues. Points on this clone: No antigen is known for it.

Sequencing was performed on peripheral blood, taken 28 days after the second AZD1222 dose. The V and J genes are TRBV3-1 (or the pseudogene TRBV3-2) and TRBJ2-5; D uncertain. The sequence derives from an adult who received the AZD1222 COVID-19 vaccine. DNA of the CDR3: TGTGCCAGCAGCCAAGATGCCGGGTTTAAGACCCAGTACTTC. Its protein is CASSQDAGFKTQYF.